This passage covers 32 T cell receptor beta chains from one sample sequenced in a study of blood T cell repertoires in COVID-19 (TCRdb year 2020). The method was the immunoSEQ multiplex PCR assay. The source is immuneACCESS, and TCRdb retained only in-frame sequences with V and J called. Part of the clones is not carried over; for the studies checked, unresolved V genes explain less than half of this, and the remainder is unexplained. The sample table shows about 240,000 clones, and about 85% are seen once. The leading ten clones occupy more than 1.5% of the sample. The sample taken for sequencing was peripheral blood. All receptors derive from a man between 25 and 39 years old who had recovered from COVID-19.

V usage is TRBV2 and J usage is TRBJ2-2; D is uncertain. This CDR3 contains 15 residues. Germline CDR1 is SNHLY and CDR2 is FYNNEI. The V and J ends lost 3 bases and 4 bases respectively, with 12 bases between them. The CDR3 region has the DNA TGTGCCAGCAGTGATTCGCCTTCGGGCACCGGGGAGCTGTTTTTT. It translates to CASSDSPSGTGELFF.

The chain joins TRBV7-3 to TRBJ2-2, with D possibly TRBD1 on 6 matching bases. CDR3 length: 15 amino acids. The germline V gene has CDR1 SGHTA and CDR2 FQGTGA. V was pared by 2 bases and J by 1 base, with 8 bases between. CDR3 in DNA: TGTGCCAGCAGCTTAGGGACACGGAACACCGGGGAGCTGTTTTTT. This translates into CASSLGTRNTGELFF.

The rearrangement joins TRBV12-3 or TRBV12-4 to TRBJ1-2; no reliable D call. Trimming took off 3 bases at V and 7 bases at J, with 12 bases between the two ends. The CDR3 has 13 amino acids. The CDR3 DNA follows: TGTGCCAGCAGTTTCTCGGGGAACAGTGGCTACACCTTC. Translating gives CASSFSGNSGYTF.

Points on this clone: Other nucleotide sequences from this sample produce the same CDR3. CDR3 sequence (DNA): TGTGCCAGCAGCTTAGGAGAAGGAGGCGGCTACACCTTC. Its protein product is CASSLGEGGGYTF. The V and J genes are TRBV7-3 and TRBJ1-2; no firm D call. V was pared by 2 bases and J by 8 bases, with 12 bases between. Germline V gives CDR1 SGHTA, CDR2 FQGTGA. The CDR3 sequence is 13 residues long. Based on the CDR3 plus reference TRBV7-3 and TRBJ1-2, the full variable domain is GAGVSQTPSNKVTEKGKYVELRCDPISGHTALYWYRQSLGQGPEFLIYFQGTGAADDSGLPNDRFFAVRPEGSVSTLKIQRTERGDSAVYLCASSLGEGGGYTFGSGTRLTVV.

This rearrangement joins TRBV5-1 to TRBJ1-6, with D maybe TRBD1 (6 bases). V was trimmed by 2 bases and J by 5 bases, leaving 17 bases between them. CDR1 is SGHRS, CDR2 YFSETQ, per germline. CDR3 length: 17 residues. CDR3 region: CASSLNRGGGNNSPLHF. The CDR3 DNA reads TGCGCCAGCAGCTTAAATAGGGGAGGGGGTAATAATTCACCCCTCCACTTT.

CDR3 loop: CASSDRQGATDTQYF. The CDR3 nucleotides read TGTGCCAGCAGCGATAGACAGGGGGCCACAGATACGCAGTATTTT. This chain uses TRBV5-5 with TRBJ2-3; TRBD1 matches at 10 bases. V lost 4 bases to trimming and J lost 2 bases; unmatched junction nucleotides: 4. The CDR3 consists of 15 residues. From germline, CDR1 is SGHKS and CDR2 YYEKEE (reference sequence).

This chain's CDR3 is CASSLMTGTWGTEAFF. CDR3 nucleotide sequence: TGTGCCAGCAGCCTAATGACGGGGACTTGGGGCACTGAAGCTTTCTTT. The V and J genes are TRBV7-9 and TRBJ1-1; the D gene is possibly TRBD1 (5 bases). The germline V and J ends were trimmed by 5 bases and 4 bases, with 20 bases remaining between them. This CDR3 contains 16 residues. Per the germline V gene, CDR1 is SEHNR and CDR2 is FQNEAQ (reference sequence).

The chain couples TRBV7-9 to TRBJ2-5; 8 nucleotides align to TRBD1. Losses at the gene ends were 0 bases for V and 3 bases for J; bases not matched to a gene: 3. The germline gives CDR1 SEHNR, CDR2 FQNEAQ (reference sequence). The CDR3 totals 15 residues. In DNA, the CDR3 is TGTGCCAGCAGCTTAGCGCTGGACAGGGAAGAGACCCAGTACTTC. It specifies CASSLALDREETQYF.

Here the CDR3 DNA reads TGCGCCAGCAGCCAAGATAGGCACTTCGGGGATCAGCCCCAGCATTTT. Translating gives CASSQDRHFGDQPQHF. V gene TRBV4-1 combines with J gene TRBJ1-5; D is unresolved. The CDR3 spans 16 residues. Germline CDR1 MGHRA, CDR2 YSYEKL. V dropped 0 bases and J dropped 5 bases, with 14 bases sitting between them.

This clone was seen a handful of times. The genes are TRBV29-1 and TRBJ1-4; 8 bases align to TRBD1. Germline V gene data show CDR1 as SQVTM and CDR2 as ANQGSEA. The V gene end was trimmed by 4 bases and the J gene end by 14 bases; junction bases not matched to a gene: 6. The CDR3 is 11 residues long. The CDR3 DNA reads as TGCAGCGTTGCCCGGACAGGGCGTCTGTTTTTT. Amino acid sequence: CSVARTGRLFF.

The CDR3 loop is CASRETGAAAFF. The CDR3 DNA is TGTGCCAGCAGGGAGACAGGGGCGGCGGCTTTCTTT. The rearrangement uses TRBV2 and TRBJ1-1, with 8 nucleotides matching TRBD1. CDR3 length equals 12 residues. Germline lookup yields CDR1 SNHLY and CDR2 FYNNEI. V dropped 6 bases and J dropped 11; count of bases not matched to a gene: 8. Looking up the rest from reference TRBV2 and TRBJ1-1 gives the full variable domain: EPEVTQTPSHQVTQMGQEVILRCVPISNHLYFYWYRQILGQKVEFLVSFYNNEISEKSEIFDDQFSVERPDGSNFTLKIRSTKLEDSAMYFCASRETGAAAFFGQGTRLTVV.

The J gene is TRBJ2-7, the V gene TRBV5-8; TRBD1 might be the D (7 bases). The CDR3 covers 14 residues. Per germline, CDR1 SGHTS and CDR2 YDEGEE. The V and J ends lost 3 bases and 1 base respectively, with 11 bases between them. The CDR3 is CASSWGDSSYEQYF. CDR3 DNA: TGTGCCAGCAGCTGGGGGGACAGTTCCTACGAGCAGTACTTC.

V is TRBV18 and J is TRBJ2-7, with 10 bases matching TRBD1. This CDR3 region has 16 residues. Germline V gene lookup returns CDR1 KGHSH and CDR2 LQKENI. Losses at the gene ends were 6 bases for V and 3 bases for J; bases not matched to a gene: 11. CDR3 loop: CASSYQSGTGVYEQYF. CDR3 DNA sequence: TGTGCCAGCTCCTACCAATCCGGGACAGGGGTCTACGAGCAGTACTTC.

The gene calls are TRBV7-3 and TRBJ2-1; the match to TRBD2 covers 9 bases. Losses at the gene ends were 3 bases for V and 4 bases for J; bases not matched to a gene: 4. Germline CDR1 reads SGHTA; CDR2 reads FQGTGA. This CDR3 has 15 residues. The DNA for the CDR3 is TGTGCCAGCAGCTTGGCTAGCGGGGCTTACAATGAGCAGTTCTTC. This encodes CASSLASGAYNEQFF.

This chain links TRBV9 with TRBJ2-1; 7 positions match TRBD1. The CDR3 contains 16 residues. The ends lost 4 bases at V and 0 bases at J; junction bases unmatched: 7. CDR1 is SGDLS and CDR2 is YYNGEE in the germline V gene. The CDR3 spells CASSRRGQSSYNEQFF. CDR3 DNA sequence: TGTGCCAGCAGCCGCCGGGGACAGAGCTCCTACAATGAGCAGTTCTTC. Combining the CDR3 with reference TRBV9 and TRBJ2-1 gives the whole variable domain DSGVTQTPKHLITATGQRVTLRCSPRSGDLSVYWYQQSLDQGLQFLIQYYNGEERAKGNILERFSAQQFPDLHSELNLSSLELGDSALYFCASSRRGQSSYNEQFFGPGTRLTVL.

The V call is TRBV7-9, the J call TRBJ1-1, with 7 nucleotides matching TRBD1. V shed 1 base and J 4 bases; nucleotides not matched to a gene: 3. The V gene's germline CDR1 is SEHNR and CDR2 FQNEAQ (reference sequence). CDR3 length equals 14 residues. CDR3 region: CASSLEGQSTEAFF. The CDR3, as DNA: TGTGCCAGCAGCTTAGAGGGACAGAGCACTGAAGCTTTCTTT.

The table lists this clone with a few counts. Germline and junction disagree at one end, which may indicate a read error. The chain uses TRBV6-5 and TRBJ2-1, with 10 bases fitting TRBD2. Germline V gene lookup returns CDR1 MNHEY and CDR2 SVGAGI. CDR3 length: 15 residues. The CDR3 DNA reads as TGTGCCAGCAGGCCAGCGGGGGGGCCTTACAGTGAGCAGTTCTTC. Translating it yields CASRPAGGPYSEQFF.

The J gene is TRBJ1-2, the V gene TRBV28, with 9 bases matching TRBD1. Germline CDR1 and CDR2: MDHEN and SYDVKM. The CDR3 has 15 residues. The ends lost 6 bases at V and 6 bases at J; junction bases unmatched: 11. DNA of the CDR3: TGTGCCAGCAGCCCCGCCGGGACAGGGTTGGATGGCTACACCTTC. Residues: CASSPAGTGLDGYTF.

CDR3 sequence reads: CASSPTRARTEAFF. The CDR3 coding sequence is TGTGCCAGCTCACCTACGAGGGCGAGGACTGAAGCTTTCTTT. The gene calls are TRBV18 and TRBJ1-1; no definite D call. Trimming took off 3 bases at V and 5 bases at J, with 13 bases between the two ends. The germline gives CDR1 KGHSH, CDR2 LQKENI. The CDR3 runs 14 residues.

Comments on this clone: The identical CDR3 is also encoded by other nucleotide sequences in the sample. Here the CDR3 DNA reads TGTGCCAGCAGTGAAGGACAGGGGATCACAGATACGCAGTATTTT. It encodes CASSEGQGITDTQYF. The chain couples TRBV6-4 to TRBJ2-3, with TRBD1 identical over 9 bases. The germline gives CDR1 MRHNA, CDR2 SNTAGT. The CDR3 spans 15 residues. The trim removed 3 bases at V and 2 bases at J, leaving 3 bases unmatched.

The chain employs TRBV12-3 or TRBV12-4 and TRBJ1-5; perhaps TRBD1 as D (5 bases). V shed 3 bases and J shed 10 bases, with 10 bases lying between them. This CDR3 has 12 amino acids. CDR3 sequence reads: CASSFVGQPQHF. The CDR3 region has the DNA TGTGCCAGCAGTTTTGTTGGACAACCCCAGCATTTT.

The rearrangement uses TRBV2 and TRBJ2-7, with 10 bases lining up with TRBD1. V shed 1 base and J 2 bases; nucleotides not matched to a gene: 11. This CDR3 contains 18 residues. Looked up from germline, CDR1 is SNHLY and CDR2 is FYNNEI. The CDR3 reads CASSEGSWDRGFPYEQYF. CDR3 bases: TGTGCCAGCAGTGAAGGCTCTTGGGACAGGGGATTTCCCTACGAGCAGTACTTC.

The rearrangement uses TRBV4-1 and TRBJ2-7; possibly TRBD2 for D (6 bases). The germline V gene has CDR1 MGHRA and CDR2 YSYEKL. V lost 6 bases and J 0 bases, leaving 15 bases between the germline ends. CDR3 length: 15 amino acids. The CDR3 protein is CASSQPAGSSYEQYF. CDR3 DNA sequence: TGCGCCAGCAGTCAGCCGGCGGGGAGCTCCTACGAGCAGTACTTC.

J is TRBJ1-1 and V is TRBV3-1 (or the pseudogene TRBV3-2); D gene ambiguous. This CDR3 has 13 residues. The V end lost 5 bases, the J end lost 4 bases, and 11 bases lay between the germline ends. Per the germline V gene, CDR1 is LGHDT and CDR2 is YNNKEL (reference sequence). Written as DNA, the CDR3 is TGTGCCAGCAGCGACCCGGGGAGCACTGAAGCTTTCTTT. This encodes CASSDPGSTEAFF.

V gene TRBV7-7 combines with J gene TRBJ1-4, with D unclear. V lost 5 bases, J lost 8 bases, and 12 bases lay in between. This CDR3 spans 13 amino acids. CDR1 SSHAT and CDR2 FNYEAQ come from the germline V gene (reference sequence). The DNA for the CDR3 is TGTGCCAGCAGCAACGGGATAGGGGAAAAACTGTTTTTT. It codes for CASSNGIGEKLFF.

The V call is TRBV7-8, the J call TRBJ2-2, with D uncertain. The CDR3 is 14 residues long. CDR1 SGHVS and CDR2 FQNEAQ come from the germline V gene. V lost 6 bases and J 7 bases, leaving 15 bases between the germline ends. This chain's CDR3 is CASRMVFTSGELFF. Here the CDR3 DNA reads TGTGCCAGCAGGATGGTCTTCACGAGCGGGGAGCTGTTTTTT. Filled out from reference TRBV7-8 and TRBJ2-2, the complete variable domain reads GAGVSQSPRYKVAKRGQDVALRCDPISGHVSLFWYQQALGQGPEFLTYFQNEAQLDKSGLPSDRFFAERPEGSVSTLKIQRTQQEDSAVYLCASRMVFTSGELFFGEGSRLTVL.

This rearrangement joins TRBV6-5 to TRBJ2-1; the match to TRBD2 covers 10 bases. V was clipped by 4 bases and J by 7 bases; unmatched bases: 10. Germline CDR1 MNHEY, CDR2 SVGAGI. This CDR3 comprises 16 residues. CDR3 sequence reads: CASSSISGGPRNEQFF. In DNA form, the CDR3 reads TGTGCCAGCAGTTCTATTAGCGGGGGGCCTCGGAATGAGCAGTTCTTC.

This chain connects TRBV7-3 to TRBJ2-1, with D tentatively TRBD2 (6 bases). Germline CDR1 reads SGHTA; CDR2 reads FQGTGA. The CDR3 consists of 15 residues. V was shortened by 5 bases and J by 2 bases, with 13 bases between the two germline ends. CDR3 sequence: CASSPGTATYNEQFF. In nucleotides, the CDR3 is TGTGCCAGCAGCCCCGGGACTGCGACCTACAATGAGCAGTTCTTC.

The chain joins TRBV12-3 or TRBV12-4 to TRBJ1-1; D unclear. The V and J ends lost 2 bases and 6 bases respectively, with 10 bases between them. This CDR3 region has 13 residues. CDR3 nucleotide sequence: TGTGCCAGCAGTTTATCTCTCTATCCTGAAGCTTTCTTT. It yields the protein CASSLSLYPEAFF.

The chain recombines TRBV6-5 with TRBJ2-1, with 9 bases identical to TRBD2. With V trimmed by 4 bases and J by 8 bases, 12 bases remained unmatched. Germline loops: CDR1 MNHEY, CDR2 SVGAGI. CDR3 length equals 16 residues. The CDR3 loop reads CASSLSTGGGADEQFF. Here the CDR3 DNA reads TGTGCCAGCAGTTTATCCACTGGCGGGGGGGCGGATGAGCAGTTCTTC.

The chain employs TRBV7-6 and TRBJ2-2; D is perhaps TRBD1 (5 bases). Germline CDR1 and CDR2: SGHVS and FNYEAQ. The ends were cut back, 3 bases at V and 4 bases at J, with 9 bases in the middle. This CDR3 is 14 amino acids long. CDR3 protein: CASSLKGSTGELFF. For the CDR3, the DNA is TGTGCCAGCAGCTTGAAGGGGTCCACCGGGGAGCTGTTTTTT.

V usage is TRBV7-8 and J usage is TRBJ2-7, with 9 bases identical to TRBD1. The V gene end was trimmed by 5 bases and the J gene end by 6 bases; junction bases not matched to a gene: 8. The CDR3 extends over 14 amino acids. Germline CDR1 reads SGHVS; CDR2 reads FQNEAQ. The CDR3 DNA reads as TGTGCCAGCAGCATGGACAGGGGCCGAGCCGAGCAGTACTTC. Amino acid sequence: CASSMDRGRAEQYF. The whole variable domain, filled in from reference TRBV7-8 and TRBJ2-7, reads GAGVSQSPRYKVAKRGQDVALRCDPISGHVSLFWYQQALGQGPEFLTYFQNEAQLDKSGLPSDRFFAERPEGSVSTLKIQRTQQEDSAVYLCASSMDRGRAEQYFGPGTRLTVT.